The 32 T cell receptor beta chains presented below share a single source sample, sequenced in a study of radiation and T cells in renal cell carcinoma. As for time point: blood 2 weeks post-SBRT. Sample treatment: 15 Gy SBRT to primary tumor, nephrectomy 4 weeks later. This table comes from immunoSEQ multiplex PCR, and its TCRdb copy is limited to in-frame clones, with some not included. This sample carries roughly 120,000 clones, 70% to 90% of them seen once, and the ten largest clones take 1.5% to 2%. The sample consisted of blood, taken from a patient whose treatment included radiotherapy and nephrectomy. These TCRs come from a woman aged 55-69 years with renal cell carcinoma.

The rearrangement links TRBV30 to TRBJ2-6; D unclear. Trimming shortened V by 2 bases and J by 1 base, and 9 bases separated the two germline ends. The CDR3 length is 15 residues. Per germline, CDR1 GTSNPN and CDR2 SVGIG (reference sequence). The CDR3 region has the DNA TGTGCCTGGAGTCCCCGGTTTTCTGGGGCCAACGTCCTGACTTTC. The encoded protein is CAWSPRFSGANVLTF.

About this clone itself: Other DNA sequences within the sample encode an identical CDR3. V usage is TRBV29-1 and J usage is TRBJ1-4, with a weak D call TRBD1 (6 bases). V lost 7 bases and J lost 7, with 13 bases in between. Germline-derived CDR1 and CDR2 are SQVTM and ANQGSEA. This CDR3 comprises 12 residues. This CDR3 is CSAQGFGEKLFF. The CDR3 DNA reads TGCAGCGCGCAGGGGTTCGGTGAAAAACTGTTTTTT. Full variable domain (missing parts from reference TRBV29-1 and TRBJ1-4): SAVISQKPSRDICQRGTSLTIQCQVDSQVTMMFWYRQQPGQSLTLIATANQGSEATYESGFVIDKFPISRPNLTFSTLTVSNMSPEDSSIYLCSAQGFGEKLFFGSGTQLSVL.

This clone was seen a single time. The gene calls are TRBV10-1 and TRBJ2-3; tentatively, D is TRBD1 or TRBD2 (5 bases each). Germline V gives CDR1 WNHNN, CDR2 SYGVQD (reference sequence). CDR3 length: 16 amino acids. Trimming left V 6 bases short and J 2 bases short, with 18 bases between. The CDR3: CASRGVRRSSTDTQYF. The CDR3 coding sequence is TGCGCCAGCAGGGGGGTACGTAGGTCTTCCACAGATACGCAGTATTTT.

This clone was recorded a few times. The chain combines TRBV19 with TRBJ1-5, with D hard to call. The CDR3 contains 10 residues. The germline gives CDR1 LNHDA, CDR2 SQIVND (reference sequence). V lost 5 bases and J lost 9, with 5 bases in between. This CDR3 reads CASSWWPQHF. CDR3 in DNA: TGTGCCAGTAGTTGGTGGCCCCAGCATTTT.

The chain has TRBV27 and TRBJ2-7, with D maybe TRBD2 (5 bases). The CDR3 length is 13 residues. The V end was cut by 0 bases, the J end by 5 bases, with 8 bases between. Germline-derived CDR1 and CDR2 are MNHEY and SMNVEV (reference sequence). The CDR3 region has the DNA TGTGCCAGCAGTTTATCAGCCGGGAACGAGCAGTACTTC. It yields the protein CASSLSAGNEQYF.

This clone was observed a handful of times. V and J are TRBV28 and TRBJ2-7; TRBD1 matches at 8 bases. This CDR3 is 14 amino acids long. Germline V gene lookup returns CDR1 MDHEN and CDR2 SYDVKM. Trimming removed 7 bases from V and 0 bases from J; junction bases left unmatched: 5. CDR3 sequence reads: CASMRGQASYEQYF. The CDR3 nucleotides read TGTGCCAGCATGAGGGGACAGGCCTCCTACGAGCAGTACTTC.

This clone was counted a few times. V is TRBV7-2 and J is TRBJ2-1; 9 nucleotides agree with TRBD2. Trimming took 5 bases from V and 8 from J; bases not matched to a gene: 7. This CDR3 region has 14 residues. The germline V gene has CDR1 SGHTA and CDR2 FQGNSA. The CDR3 spells CASSPYSGSYEQFF. The CDR3 bases are TGTGCCAGCAGCCCCTATAGCGGGAGCTATGAGCAGTTCTTC.

A few counts support this clone. This sequence joins TRBV6-6 and TRBJ2-2; D is uncertain. Germline V gives CDR1 MNHNY, CDR2 SVGAGI (reference sequence). This CDR3 has 11 residues. V shed 4 bases and J shed 4 bases, with 1 base lying between them. As DNA, the CDR3 is TGTGCCAGCAGTTTCACCGGGGAGCTGTTTTTT. This codes for CASSFTGELFF.

Details on this clone: The same CDR3 is also encoded by other DNA sequences in this sample. The chain couples TRBV6-6 to TRBJ2-7; D might be TRBD2 (6 bases). Germline V lookup: CDR1 MNHNY, CDR2 SVGAGI (reference sequence). The V gene lost 0 bases and the J gene lost 4 bases, with 7 bases spanning the gap. The CDR3 contains 13 residues. The CDR3: CASSYSRDYEQYF. The CDR3 region has the DNA TGTGCCAGCAGTTACTCGCGGGATTACGAGCAGTACTTC.

J is TRBJ1-3 and V is TRBV7-2; D is perhaps TRBD1 (5 bases). There are 16 residues in the CDR3. Germline CDR1 and CDR2: SGHTA and FQGNSA. The germline V and J ends were trimmed by 0 bases and 4 bases, with 13 bases remaining between them. CDR3 DNA sequence: TGTGCCAGCAGCTTAGCGGGGGGGAGGCAAGGAAACACCATATATTTT. This translates into CASSLAGGRQGNTIYF.

V and J are TRBV29-1 and TRBJ2-3; D call uncertain. CDR3 size: 12 residues. Germline V gives CDR1 SQVTM, CDR2 ANQGSEA. V dropped 7 bases and J dropped 0 bases, with 8 bases sitting between them. This chain's CDR3 is CSGTGSTDTQYF. As DNA, the CDR3 is TGCAGCGGTACCGGGAGCACAGATACGCAGTATTTT.

The chain uses TRBV9 and TRBJ1-1, with a weak D call TRBD1 (5 bases). Trimming left V 3 bases short and J 0 bases short, with 9 bases between. Germline V gene lookup returns CDR1 SGDLS and CDR2 YYNGEE. This CDR3 contains 14 residues. DNA for the CDR3: TGTGCCAGCAGCGCGGGACGGGTGAACACTGAAGCTTTCTTT. This gives the protein CASSAGRVNTEAFF.

The chain uses TRBV6-1 and TRBJ2-7, with D possibly TRBD1 on 5 matching bases. The germline V gene encodes CDR1 MNHNS and CDR2 SASEGT. The CDR3 is made up of 15 amino acids. V was pared by 6 bases and J by 4 bases, with 19 bases between. The CDR3 nucleotides are TGTGCCAGCAGCCCAATGCAGGGTTCCACTTACGAGCAGTACTTC. Translation gives CASSPMQGSTYEQYF.

For the CDR3, the DNA is TGTGCCAGCAGTTTATTTAGGGTCTTAGGGGAGACCCAGTACTTC. It encodes CASSLFRVLGETQYF. This chain links TRBV28 with TRBJ2-5; the D is unclear. Trimming shortened V by 1 base and J by 5 bases, and 14 bases separated the two germline ends. Germline V CDR1 and CDR2: MDHEN, SYDVKM. The CDR3 consists of 15 residues. Full variable domain (missing parts from reference TRBV28 and TRBJ2-5): DVKVTQSSRYLVKRTGEKVFLECVQDMDHENMFWYRQDPGLGLRLIYFSYDVKMKEKGDIPEGYSVSREKKERFSLILESASTNQTSMYLCASSLFRVLGETQYFGPGTRLLVL.

CDR3 amino acids: CASSGDGAANEKLFF. In DNA form, the CDR3 reads TGTGCCAGCAGTGGGGACGGAGCTGCTAATGAAAAACTGTTTTTT. The rearrangement uses TRBV2 and TRBJ1-4, with D perhaps matching TRBD1 (5 bases). CDR1 and CDR2 (germline): SNHLY, FYNNEI. There are 15 residues in the CDR3. Trimming left V 4 bases short and J 3 bases short, with 12 bases between.

The chain combines TRBV5-1 with TRBJ2-7; the match to TRBD1 covers 8 bases. V lost 0 bases and J lost 2; bases outside the gene matches: 1. The V gene's germline CDR1 is SGHRS and CDR2 YFSETQ. The CDR3 is 14 residues long. The CDR3 here is CASSLGDRPYEQYF. In nucleotides, the CDR3 is TGCGCCAGCAGCTTGGGGGACAGGCCCTACGAGCAGTACTTC.

The chain couples TRBV27 to TRBJ1-4; 7 bases line up with TRBD1. This CDR3 has 15 residues. Looked up from germline, CDR1 is MNHEY and CDR2 is SMNVEV (reference sequence). V trimming: 7 bases; J trimming: 7 bases; junction bases outside the gene matches: 12. CDR3 coding DNA: TGTGCCAGCAAAAAACACCGGGACAGTGGTGAAAAACTGTTTTTT. Protein: CASKKHRDSGEKLFF.

J is TRBJ1-5 and V is TRBV19; TRBD1 is a possible D gene (5 bases). V shed 8 bases and J shed 2 bases, with 16 bases lying between them. Per the germline V gene, CDR1 is LNHDA and CDR2 is SQIVND (reference sequence). There are 15 residues in the CDR3. The CDR3 spells CASLGTGIGNQPQHF. The CDR3 DNA reads TGTGCCAGTCTCGGAACAGGAATTGGCAATCAGCCCCAGCATTTT.

This clone was counted a few times. The chain recombines TRBV5-1 with TRBJ1-1; D may be TRBD1 (5 bases). The CDR3 loop spans 13 amino acids. V shed 5 bases and J shed 4 bases, with 12 bases lying between them. Germline-derived CDR1 and CDR2 are SGHRS and YFSETQ. CDR3 residues: CASRLGVFTEAFF. CDR3 nucleotide sequence: TGCGCCAGCAGGTTAGGGGTTTTCACTGAAGCTTTCTTT.

The V and J genes are TRBV10-3 and TRBJ1-1; 9 bases are shared with TRBD1. Germline V lookup: CDR1 ENHRY, CDR2 SYGVKD. There are 14 residues in the CDR3. J was trimmed by 5 bases and V by 8 bases; bases with no gene match: 9. As DNA, the CDR3 is TGTGCCATCGGTCAAACAGGGGGCTCAACTGAAGCTTTCTTT. Protein: CAIGQTGGSTEAFF.

This clone was counted a single time. The junction departs from germline at one end; a sequencing error may be responsible. The rearrangement links TRBV2 to TRBJ1-1, with D perhaps matching TRBD1 (6 bases). This CDR3 comprises 14 residues. The germline gives CDR1 SNHLY, CDR2 FYNNEI. CDR3 region: CASREGGRTWLAFF. In DNA, the CDR3 is TGTGCCAGCAGAGAAGGGGGGAGGACGTGGTTAGCTTTCTTT.

A few counts support this clone. The J gene is TRBJ1-1, the V gene TRBV9; a weak D match, TRBD1 (6 bases). Trimming removed 0 bases from V and 7 bases from J, with 13 bases in between. The CDR3 is made up of 14 amino acids. Germline V lookup: CDR1 SGDLS, CDR2 YYNGEE. Written as DNA, the CDR3 is TGTGCCAGCAGCGTAGTCACAGGGAGGGTTGAAGCTTTCTTT. Protein sequence: CASSVVTGRVEAFF.

V is TRBV5-1 and J is TRBJ2-5, with D possibly being TRBD2 (5 bases). Germline CDR1 reads SGHRS; CDR2 reads YFSETQ. This CDR3 is 14 amino acids long. Trimming cost V 0 bases and J 2 bases, with 8 bases left between them. The CDR3 nucleotides read TGCGCCAGCAGCTTGGGCGGGCAGCAAGAGACCCAGTACTTC. Translating it yields CASSLGGQQETQYF. The full variable domain, rest sourced from reference TRBV5-1 and TRBJ2-5, is KAGVTQTPRYLIKTRGQQVTLSCSPISGHRSVSWYQQTPGQGLQFLFEYFSETQRNKGNFPGRFSGRQFSNSRSEMNVSTLELGDSALYLCASSLGGQQETQYFGPGTRLLVL.

This clone was found a few times. The V and J genes are TRBV2 and TRBJ2-7, with D possibly being TRBD2 (5 bases). The V and J ends lost 8 bases and 3 bases respectively, with 14 bases between them. The CDR3 extends over 13 amino acids. Germline-derived CDR1 and CDR2 are SNHLY and FYNNEI. DNA for the CDR3: TGTGCCAGCTCCGGTGAAGAGGGCTACGAGCAGTACTTC. Translation: CASSGEEGYEQYF.

This clone occurred a few times. The chain employs TRBV20-1 and TRBJ1-2, with 7 nucleotides matching TRBD1. The CDR3 is 11 residues long. Trimming cost V 6 bases and J 5 bases; bases outside gene matches: 3. Germline CDR1 and CDR2: DFQATT and SNEGSKA (reference sequence). The CDR3 region has the DNA TGCAGTGCCACAGGGGTTTATGGCTACACCTTC. Its translation: CSATGVYGYTF.

The chain couples TRBV28 to TRBJ1-4; TRBD1 matches at 9 bases. The CDR3 extends over 16 amino acids. The trim removed 5 bases at V and 2 bases at J, leaving 6 bases unmatched. Germline assignment: CDR1 MDHEN and CDR2 SYDVKM. Here the CDR3 reads CASSVTGQGTNEKLFF. The DNA of the CDR3 is TGTGCCAGCAGTGTAACGGGACAGGGCACTAATGAAAAACTGTTTTTT.

The rearrangement uses TRBV27 and TRBJ2-7, with TRBD2 matching over 8 bases. Losses at the gene ends were 6 bases for V and 0 bases for J; bases not matched to a gene: 7. Germline CDR1 reads MNHEY; CDR2 reads SMNVEV (reference sequence). The CDR3 is made up of 15 amino acids. The CDR3, as DNA: TGTGCCAGCAGCAAAGGAGCGGGAGACTCCTACGAGCAGTACTTC. This gives the protein CASSKGAGDSYEQYF.

The J gene is TRBJ1-5, the V gene TRBV15; D not certain. V lost 3 bases and J lost 9, with 9 bases in between. This CDR3 has 12 residues. Germline CDR1 and CDR2: LNHNV and YYDKDF (reference sequence). This chain's CDR3 is CATSRDWSPQHF. Written as DNA, the CDR3 is TGTGCCACCAGCAGGGACTGGTCGCCCCAGCATTTT. Complete variable domain (other parts from reference TRBV15 and TRBJ1-5): DAMVIQNPRYQVTQFGKPVTLSCSQTLNHNVMYWYQQKSSQAPKLLFHYYDKDFNNEADTPDNFQSRRPNTSFCFLDIRSPGLGDTAMYLCATSRDWSPQHFGDGTRLSIL.

There are a few counts of this clone. CDR3 region: CASSQGASGGYNEQFF. In nucleotides, the CDR3 is TGTGCCAGCAGCCAAGGTGCTAGCGGGGGTTACAATGAGCAGTTCTTC. This chain uses TRBV14 with TRBJ2-1; TRBD2 aligns across 10 bases. The J segment lost 4 bases and the V segment lost 1 base, leaving 4 bases of the junction unmatched. CDR1 SGHDN and CDR2 FVKESK come from the germline V gene. This CDR3 has 16 amino acids.

The CDR3, as DNA: TGTGCCAGCAGCCCGAAAGGTTACGCCTACAATGAGCAGTTCTTC. This codes for CASSPKGYAYNEQFF. The chain couples TRBV14 to TRBJ2-1; D is unresolved. The V end lost 4 bases, the J end lost 2 bases, and 12 bases lay between the germline ends. This CDR3 is 15 amino acids long. The germline gives CDR1 SGHDN, CDR2 FVKESK.

The chain carries TRBV6-1 and TRBJ1-1; D is possibly TRBD1 (6 bases). V lost 2 bases, J lost 10 bases, and 17 bases lay in between. CDR3 length: 14 residues. Germline V gene sequence: CDR1 MNHNS, CDR2 SASEGT. The CDR3 spells CASSELRGGGRAFF. The DNA of the CDR3 is TGTGCCAGCAGTGAACTGAGGGGAGGGGGTAGAGCTTTCTTT.

This clone was observed a few times. The chain combines TRBV28 with TRBJ1-1; possible D gene TRBD1, 5 bases. Germline V lookup: CDR1 MDHEN, CDR2 SYDVKM. V dropped 3 bases and J dropped 9 bases, with 14 bases sitting between them. The CDR3 spans 13 residues. CDR3 bases: TGTGCCAGCAGTTTCAGGGATAGAGCCCAAGCTTTCTTT. Encoded protein: CASSFRDRAQAFF.